This entry lists 17 T cell receptor beta chains sequenced from one sample in a study of regulatory T cells in long-lasting Graves disease. Arm-PCR of CDR3 regions with iRepertoire HTBI primers generated TCR beta libraries. One entry per CDR3 protein, called by TCRdb with MiXCR from the multiplex PCR reads. The sample lists approximately 400,000 distinct CDR3 sequences; 10% to 15% were seen once. As to time point: newly diagnosed GD, antithyroid drugs for less than 3 months. The TCR library used RNA extracted from PBMCs. The same sample was also studied in work on T cells in Graves' hyperthyroidism and ophthalmopathy.

Source: peripheral blood mononuclear cells (PBMCs), taken at new diagnosis, from a patient treated with antithyroid drugs. Receptors originate from a woman in her late teens or twenties with Graves disease.

This clonotype was picked up many times. The V and J genes are TRBV14 and TRBJ1-1, with D unclear. This CDR3 is built from 13 residues. Germline V gene lookup returns CDR1 SGHDN and CDR2 FVKESK. V lost 2 bases, J lost 3 bases, and 7 bases lay in between. CDR3: CASSQQRDTEAFF. The CDR3 bases are TGTGCCAGCAGCCAACAAAGGGACACTGAAGCTTTCTTT.

The chain links TRBV28 to TRBJ1-5; D may be TRBD1 (6 bases). The CDR3 consists of 17 residues. The V end lost 7 bases, the J end lost 3 bases, and 22 bases lay between the germline ends. In germline, CDR1 is MDHEN, CDR2 SYDVKM. The CDR3 loop reads CASKLAWGGAVNQPQHF. The CDR3 DNA follows: TGTGCCAGCAAGCTCGCATGGGGGGGGGCAGTCAATCAGCCCCAGCATTTT.

The J gene is TRBJ1-5, the V gene TRBV7-2; D is perhaps TRBD1 (6 bases). V was clipped by 5 bases and J by 7 bases, with 21 bases between them. Germline V CDR1 and CDR2: SGHTA, FQGNSA. The CDR3 has 16 amino acids. This chain's CDR3 is CASSQGGLGGWQPQHF. Written as DNA, the CDR3 is TGTGCCAGCAGCCAAGGGGGGTTGGGGGGCTGGCAGCCCCAGCATTTT. The variable domain in full, completed from reference TRBV7-2 and TRBJ1-5, reads GAGVSQSPSNKVTEKGKDVELRCDPISGHTALYWYRQSLGQGLEFLIYFQGNSAPDKSGLPSDRFSAERTGGSVSTLTIQRTQQEDSAVYLCASSQGGLGGWQPQHFGDGTRLSIL.

This clonotype came up many times. V is TRBV12-3 or TRBV12-4 and J is TRBJ2-3; D perhaps matches TRBD2 (5 bases). There are 15 residues in the CDR3. V lost 5 bases and J lost 7, with 19 bases in between. The CDR3 region is CASSPYRGNSYTQYF. CDR3 DNA sequence: TGTGCCAGCAGTCCCTATCGAGGGAACTCCTATACGCAGTATTTT.

In this sample, this clonotype turned up many times. The chain has TRBV20-1 and TRBJ2-7; 11 bases are shared with TRBD2. The CDR3 is made up of 15 amino acids. Trimming removed 5 bases from V and 6 bases from J; junction bases left unmatched: 12. CDR1 DFQATT and CDR2 SNEGSKA come from the germline V gene (reference sequence). The DNA for the CDR3 is TGCAGTGCTGGCCCTCCGGCGCTAGCGGGAGGCGAGCAGTACTTC. Protein sequence: CSAGPPALAGGEQYF.

This clonotype was counted at least ten times. The rearrangement uses TRBV6-1 and TRBJ1-1; D is ambiguous. V was shortened by 6 bases and J by 1 base, with 6 bases between the two germline ends. Germline CDR1 is MNHNS and CDR2 is SASEGT. The CDR3 loop spans 12 amino acids. The chain's CDR3 is CASSNENTEAFF. CDR3 DNA sequence: TGTGCCAGCAGCAATGAGAACACTGAAGCTTTCTTT.

The chain uses TRBV14 and TRBJ1-2; unclear D gene. Trimming stripped 1 base from V and 4 bases from J, with 19 bases between. Germline assignment: CDR1 SGHDN and CDR2 FVKESK. The CDR3 contains 17 residues. As DNA, the CDR3 is TGTGCCAGCAGCCAAGTTGACCGGGAACCGGCATCCTATGGCTACACCTTC. Its translation is CASSQVDREPASYGYTF.

The chain combines TRBV7-8 with TRBJ2-5; either TRBD1 or TRBD2 may fit D (5 bases each). The CDR3 length is 16 residues. V gave up 0 bases and J gave up 1 base, with 12 bases separating them. The germline V gene encodes CDR1 SGHVS and CDR2 FQNEAQ. The CDR3 sequence: CASSLAPRGSQETQYF. CDR3 in DNA: TGTGCCAGCAGCTTAGCGCCCCGGGGCTCCCAAGAGACCCAGTACTTC.

Ten or more counts support this clonotype. The junction differs from germline at one of its ends, possibly a read error. V usage is TRBV11-1 and J usage is TRBJ2-2; weak D call: TRBD2 (5 bases). This CDR3 is built from 14 residues. The V gene's germline CDR1 is SGHAT and CDR2 FQDESV (reference sequence). In DNA form, the CDR3 reads TGTGCCAGCAGCTTCGGACCAGACACCGGGAAGCTGTTTTTT. It yields the protein CASSFGPDTGKLFF. Full variable domain (remainder filled in from reference TRBV11-1 and TRBJ2-2): EAEVAQSPRYKITEKSQAVAFWCDPISGHATLYWYRQILGQGPELLVQFQDESVVDDSQLPKDRFSAERLKGVDSTLKIQPAELGDSAMYLCASSFGPDTGKLFFGEGSRLTVL.

This clonotype was observed at least ten times. This chain links TRBV12-3 or TRBV12-4 with TRBJ2-7; tentatively, D is TRBD1 or TRBD2 (5 bases each). The CDR3 runs to 16 residues. V lost 0 bases and J lost 4, with 16 bases in between. The CDR3 loop reads CASSLAPWGLGYEQYF. CDR3 nucleotides: TGTGCCAGCAGTTTAGCGCCGTGGGGGTTGGGGTACGAGCAGTACTTC.

The chain has TRBV12-3 or TRBV12-4 and TRBJ1-1; a weak D match, TRBD1 (6 bases). This CDR3 spans 16 amino acids. V lost 5 bases and J lost 0, with 16 bases in between. The CDR3: CASSDGQRSMNTEAFF. The DNA of the CDR3 is TGTGCCAGCAGTGACGGACAGCGAAGCATGAACACTGAAGCTTTCTTT.

In this sample, this clonotype turned up many times. The V call is TRBV7-3, the J call TRBJ2-1, with TRBD2 as a possible D gene (5 bases). The CDR3 has 13 amino acids. Trimming took off 1 base at V and 6 bases at J, with 7 bases between the two ends. Germline V gene data show CDR1 as SGHTA and CDR2 as FQGTGA. The CDR3 bases are TGTGCCAGCAGCTTAATCCGGGGCAATGAGCAGTTCTTC. Its translation: CASSLIRGNEQFF.

Of note for this clonotype: A much larger clone sits a single nucleotide away, making a read error possible. The chain uses TRBV28 and TRBJ2-5; TRBD1 agrees at 8 bases. Germline V lookup: CDR1 MDHEN, CDR2 SYDVKM. V trimming: 6 bases; J trimming: 4 bases; junction bases outside the gene matches: 10. The CDR3 sequence is 15 residues long. The CDR3 coding sequence is TGTGCCAGCAGCCAGGACAGGGCTGCGGCAGAGACCCAGTACTTC. Amino acid sequence: CASSQDRAAAETQYF.

This clonotype was recorded many times. The chain recombines TRBV12-3 or TRBV12-4 with TRBJ2-2; D is undetermined. The CDR3 consists of 17 residues. V was pared by 5 bases and J by 6 bases, with 22 bases between. The CDR3 here is CASSLGIVSTFAGELFF. The CDR3 DNA reads TGTGCCAGCAGTCTGGGGATCGTGTCAACCTTCGCCGGGGAGCTGTTTTTT.

This clonotype turned up a few times. The chain links TRBV20-1 to TRBJ1-5; 7 bases agree with TRBD1. V lost 2 bases, J lost 4 bases, and 8 bases stayed unmatched. Germline CDR1 DFQATT, CDR2 SNEGSKA (reference sequence). This CDR3 region has 15 residues. The CDR3: CSARSTGTVNQPQHF. The CDR3 coding sequence is TGCAGTGCTAGATCGACTGGGACAGTAAATCAGCCCCAGCATTTT.

This clonotype has a count of ten or more. The J gene is TRBJ1-3, the V gene TRBV20-1; D not resolved. CDR1 is DFQATT, CDR2 SNEGSKA, per germline (reference sequence). V lost 3 bases, J lost 0 bases, and 9 bases lay in between. This CDR3 region has 14 residues. CDR3 in amino acids: CSASYESSGNTIYF. CDR3 DNA: TGCAGTGCTAGCTATGAGAGCTCTGGAAACACCATATATTTT.

This clonotype was counted many times. This chain connects TRBV20-1 to TRBJ2-1; no reliable D call. V lost 3 bases and J 7 bases, leaving 4 bases between the germline ends. The CDR3 is made up of 10 amino acids. Germline loops: CDR1 DFQATT, CDR2 SNEGSKA (reference sequence). In DNA form, the CDR3 reads TGCAGTGCTAGTTGGAATGAGCAGTTCTTC. Its translation is CSASWNEQFF.